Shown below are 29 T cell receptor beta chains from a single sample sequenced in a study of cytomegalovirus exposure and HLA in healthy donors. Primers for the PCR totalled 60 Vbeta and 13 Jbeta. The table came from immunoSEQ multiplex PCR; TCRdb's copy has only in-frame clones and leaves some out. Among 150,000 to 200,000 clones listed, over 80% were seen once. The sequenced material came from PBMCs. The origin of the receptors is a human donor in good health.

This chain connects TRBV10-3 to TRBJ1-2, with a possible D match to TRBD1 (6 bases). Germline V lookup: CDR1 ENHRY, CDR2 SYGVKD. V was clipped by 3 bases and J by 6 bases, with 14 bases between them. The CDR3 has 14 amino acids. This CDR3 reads CAISEWQGLDGYTF. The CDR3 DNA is TGTGCCATCAGTGAATGGCAGGGGTTGGATGGCTACACCTTC.

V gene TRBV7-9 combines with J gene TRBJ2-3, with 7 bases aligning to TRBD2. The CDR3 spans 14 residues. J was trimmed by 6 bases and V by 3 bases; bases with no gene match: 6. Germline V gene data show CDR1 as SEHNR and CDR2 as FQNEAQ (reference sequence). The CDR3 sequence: CASSLGLRGDTQYF. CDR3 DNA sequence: TGTGCCAGCAGCTTGGGCTTGCGGGGGGATACGCAGTATTTT.

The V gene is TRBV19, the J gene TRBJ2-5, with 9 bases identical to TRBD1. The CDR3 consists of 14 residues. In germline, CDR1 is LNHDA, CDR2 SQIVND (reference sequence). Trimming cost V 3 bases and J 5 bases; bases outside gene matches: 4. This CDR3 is CASSMAGTGETQYF. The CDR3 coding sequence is TGTGCCAGTAGTATGGCGGGGACAGGGGAGACCCAGTACTTC.

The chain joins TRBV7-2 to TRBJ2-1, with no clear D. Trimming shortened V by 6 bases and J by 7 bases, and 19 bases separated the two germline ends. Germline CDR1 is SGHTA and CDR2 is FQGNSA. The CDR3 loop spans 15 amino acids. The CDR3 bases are TGTGCCAGCAGTTTCGACACCCTCCCAACGAATGAGCAGTTCTTC. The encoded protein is CASSFDTLPTNEQFF. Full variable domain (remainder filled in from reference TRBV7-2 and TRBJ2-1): GAGVSQSPSNKVTEKGKDVELRCDPISGHTALYWYRQSLGQGLEFLIYFQGNSAPDKSGLPSDRFSAERTGGSVSTLTIQRTQQEDSAVYLCASSFDTLPTNEQFFGPGTRLTVL.

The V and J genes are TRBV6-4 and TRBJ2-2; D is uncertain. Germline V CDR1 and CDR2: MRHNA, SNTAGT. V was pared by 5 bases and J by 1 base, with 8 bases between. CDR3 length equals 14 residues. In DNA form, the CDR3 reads TGTGCCAGCAGTCCTTCCTGGAACACCGGGGAGCTGTTTTTT. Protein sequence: CASSPSWNTGELFF.

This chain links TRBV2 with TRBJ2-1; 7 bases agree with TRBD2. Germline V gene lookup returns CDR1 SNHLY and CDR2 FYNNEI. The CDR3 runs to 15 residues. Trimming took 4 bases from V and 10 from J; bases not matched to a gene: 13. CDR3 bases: TGTGCCAGCAGTGGGGACTACGCCTCACAATGGGAGCAGTTCTTC. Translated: CASSGDYASQWEQFF.

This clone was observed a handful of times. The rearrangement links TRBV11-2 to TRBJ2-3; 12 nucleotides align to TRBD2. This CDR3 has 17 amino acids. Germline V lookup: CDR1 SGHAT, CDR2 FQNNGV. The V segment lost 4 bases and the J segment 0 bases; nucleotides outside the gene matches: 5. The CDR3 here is CASSSTSGGFSTDTQYF. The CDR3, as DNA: TGTGCCAGCAGCTCAACTAGCGGGGGGTTTAGCACAGATACGCAGTATTTT.

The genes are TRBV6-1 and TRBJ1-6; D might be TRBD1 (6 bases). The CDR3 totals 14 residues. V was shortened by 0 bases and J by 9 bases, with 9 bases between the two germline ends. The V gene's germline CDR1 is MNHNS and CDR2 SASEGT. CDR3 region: CASSEAQGSSPLHF. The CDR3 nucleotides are TGTGCCAGCAGTGAAGCGCAGGGGAGTTCACCCCTCCACTTT.

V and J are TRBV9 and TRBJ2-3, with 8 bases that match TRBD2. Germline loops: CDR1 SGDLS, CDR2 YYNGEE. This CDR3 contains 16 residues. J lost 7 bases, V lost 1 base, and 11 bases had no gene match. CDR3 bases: TGTGCCAGCAGCGTACTTGCGGGGGGCGGTATCAATACGCAGTATTTT. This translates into CASSVLAGGGINTQYF. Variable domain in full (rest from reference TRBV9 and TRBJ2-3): DSGVTQTPKHLITATGQRVTLRCSPRSGDLSVYWYQQSLDQGLQFLIQYYNGEERAKGNILERFSAQQFPDLHSELNLSSLELGDSALYFCASSVLAGGGINTQYFGPGTRLTVL.

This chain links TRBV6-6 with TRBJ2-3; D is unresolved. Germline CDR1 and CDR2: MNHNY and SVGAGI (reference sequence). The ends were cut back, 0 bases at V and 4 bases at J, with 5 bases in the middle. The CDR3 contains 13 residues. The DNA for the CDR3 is TGTGCCAGCAGTTACTCGCCGGCAGATACGCAGTATTTT. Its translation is CASSYSPADTQYF.

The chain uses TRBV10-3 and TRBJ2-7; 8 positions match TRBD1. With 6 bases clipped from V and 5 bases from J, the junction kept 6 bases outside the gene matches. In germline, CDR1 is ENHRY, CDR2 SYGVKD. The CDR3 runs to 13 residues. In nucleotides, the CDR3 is TGTGCCATCAGACCAGGGGGCGCGGACGAGCAGTACTTC. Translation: CAIRPGGADEQYF.

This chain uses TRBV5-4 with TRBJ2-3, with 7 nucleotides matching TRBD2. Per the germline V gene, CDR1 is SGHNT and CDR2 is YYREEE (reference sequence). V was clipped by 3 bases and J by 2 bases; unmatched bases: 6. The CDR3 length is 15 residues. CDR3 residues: CASSWGGINTDTQYF. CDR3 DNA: TGTGCCAGCAGCTGGGGGGGAATAAACACAGATACGCAGTATTTT.

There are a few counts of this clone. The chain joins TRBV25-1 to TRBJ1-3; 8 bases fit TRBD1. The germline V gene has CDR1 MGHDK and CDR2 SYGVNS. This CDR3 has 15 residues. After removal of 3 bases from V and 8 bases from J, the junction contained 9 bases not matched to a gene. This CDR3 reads CASSDWDRNSDTIYF. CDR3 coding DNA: TGTGCCAGCAGTGACTGGGACAGGAACTCCGACACCATATATTTT.

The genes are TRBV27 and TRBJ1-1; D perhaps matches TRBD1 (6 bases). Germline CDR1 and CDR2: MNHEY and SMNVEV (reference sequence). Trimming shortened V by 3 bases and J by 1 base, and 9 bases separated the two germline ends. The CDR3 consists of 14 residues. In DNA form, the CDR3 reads TGTGCCAGCAGTTTGGTAGGGGGGAACACTGAAGCTTTCTTT. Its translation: CASSLVGGNTEAFF.

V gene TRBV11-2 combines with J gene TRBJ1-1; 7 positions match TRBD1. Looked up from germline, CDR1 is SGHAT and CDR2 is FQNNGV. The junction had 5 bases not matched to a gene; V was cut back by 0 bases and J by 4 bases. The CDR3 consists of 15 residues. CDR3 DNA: TGTGCCAGCAGCTTAGATAGTGCAGGGGGCACTGAAGCTTTCTTT. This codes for CASSLDSAGGTEAFF.

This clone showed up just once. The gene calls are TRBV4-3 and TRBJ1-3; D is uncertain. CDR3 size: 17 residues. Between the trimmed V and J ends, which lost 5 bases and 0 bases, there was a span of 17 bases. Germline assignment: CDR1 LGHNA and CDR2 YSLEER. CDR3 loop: CASSLNPWRSSGNTIYF. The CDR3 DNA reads TGCGCCAGCAGCTTAAACCCGTGGCGGAGCTCTGGAAACACCATATATTTT.

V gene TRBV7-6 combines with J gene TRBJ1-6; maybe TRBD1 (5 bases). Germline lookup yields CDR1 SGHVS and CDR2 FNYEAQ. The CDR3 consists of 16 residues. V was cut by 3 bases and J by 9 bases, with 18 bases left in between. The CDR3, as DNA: TGTGCCAGCAGCTTGAGTTCTGGGGGAGCGGGTTCACCCCTCCACTTT. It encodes CASSLSSGGAGSPLHF.

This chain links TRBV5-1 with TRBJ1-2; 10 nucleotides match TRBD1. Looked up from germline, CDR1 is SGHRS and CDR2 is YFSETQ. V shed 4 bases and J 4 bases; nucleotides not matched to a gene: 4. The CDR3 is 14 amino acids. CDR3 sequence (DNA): TGCGCCAGCAGCGGGGGGGACAGGGGCTATGGCTACACCTTC. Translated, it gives CASSGGDRGYGYTF.

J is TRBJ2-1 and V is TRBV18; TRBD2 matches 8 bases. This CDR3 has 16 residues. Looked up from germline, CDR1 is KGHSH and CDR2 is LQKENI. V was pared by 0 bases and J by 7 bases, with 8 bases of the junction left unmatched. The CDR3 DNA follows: TGTGCCAGCTCACCACCGGTCGGGGGGGCCTGGAATGAGCAGTTCTTC. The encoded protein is CASSPPVGGAWNEQFF.

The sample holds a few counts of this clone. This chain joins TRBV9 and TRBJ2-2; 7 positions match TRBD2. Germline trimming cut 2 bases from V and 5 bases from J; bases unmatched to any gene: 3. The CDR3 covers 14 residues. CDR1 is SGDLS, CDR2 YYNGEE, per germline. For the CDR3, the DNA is TGTGCCAGCAGCGTCTGGGGAGGGACCGGGGAGCTGTTTTTT. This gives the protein CASSVWGGTGELFF.

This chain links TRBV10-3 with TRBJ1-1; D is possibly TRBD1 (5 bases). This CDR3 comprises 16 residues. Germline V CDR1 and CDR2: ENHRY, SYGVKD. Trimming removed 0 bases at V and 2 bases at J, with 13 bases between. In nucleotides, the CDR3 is TGTGCCATCAGTGAGTCTGGAGGGGCGGGAAACACTGAAGCTTTCTTT. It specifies CAISESGGAGNTEAFF.

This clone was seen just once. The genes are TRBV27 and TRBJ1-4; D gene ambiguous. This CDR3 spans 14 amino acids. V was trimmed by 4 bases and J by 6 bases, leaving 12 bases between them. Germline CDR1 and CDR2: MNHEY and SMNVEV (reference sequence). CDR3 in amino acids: CASSSQREHEKLFF. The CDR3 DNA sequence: TGTGCCAGCAGTTCCCAGCGGGAGCATGAAAAACTGTTTTTT.

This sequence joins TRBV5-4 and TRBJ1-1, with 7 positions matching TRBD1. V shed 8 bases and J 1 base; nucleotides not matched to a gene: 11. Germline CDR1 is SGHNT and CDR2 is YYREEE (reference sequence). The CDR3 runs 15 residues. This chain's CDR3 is CASGTARLGNTEAFF. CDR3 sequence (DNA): TGTGCCAGTGGGACAGCGCGGTTAGGGAACACTGAAGCTTTCTTT. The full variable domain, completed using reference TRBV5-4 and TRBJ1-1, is ETGVTQSPTHLIKTRGQQVTLRCSSQSGHNTVSWYQQALGQGPQFIFQYYREEENGRGNFPPRFSGLQFPNYSSELNVNALELDDSALYLCASGTARLGNTEAFFGQGTRLTVV.

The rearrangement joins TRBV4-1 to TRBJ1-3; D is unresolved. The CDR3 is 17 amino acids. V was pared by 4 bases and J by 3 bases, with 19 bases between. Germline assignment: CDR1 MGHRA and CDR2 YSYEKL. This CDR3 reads CASSRLHTELGGNTIYF. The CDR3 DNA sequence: TGCGCCAGCAGCCGGTTGCATACGGAGCTCGGTGGAAACACCATATATTTT.

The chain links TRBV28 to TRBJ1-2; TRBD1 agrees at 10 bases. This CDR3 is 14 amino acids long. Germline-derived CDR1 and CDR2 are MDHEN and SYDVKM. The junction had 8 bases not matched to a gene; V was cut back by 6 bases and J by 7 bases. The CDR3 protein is CASRSGQGDGGYTF. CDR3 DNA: TGTGCCAGCAGAAGCGGACAGGGGGACGGTGGCTACACCTTC.

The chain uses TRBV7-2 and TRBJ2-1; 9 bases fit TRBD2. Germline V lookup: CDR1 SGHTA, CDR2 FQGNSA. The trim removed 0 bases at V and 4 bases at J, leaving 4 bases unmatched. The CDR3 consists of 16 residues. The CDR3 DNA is TGTGCCAGCAGCTTAGCTAGCGGGGGCCGGTACAATGAGCAGTTCTTC. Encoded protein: CASSLASGGRYNEQFF.

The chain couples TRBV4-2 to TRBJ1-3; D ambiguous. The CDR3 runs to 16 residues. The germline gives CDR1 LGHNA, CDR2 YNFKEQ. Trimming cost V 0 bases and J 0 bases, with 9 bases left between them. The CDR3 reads CASSQEAVPSGNTIYF. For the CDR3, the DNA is TGTGCCAGCAGCCAAGAGGCCGTACCCTCTGGAAACACCATATATTTT.

CDR3 sequence reads: CASSLFGTGPGYTF. For the CDR3, the DNA is TGTGCCAGCAGTTTATTCGGGACAGGCCCTGGCTACACCTTC. J is TRBJ1-2 and V is TRBV27; TRBD1 matches 8 bases. Germline assignment: CDR1 MNHEY and CDR2 SMNVEV (reference sequence). Trimming took 1 base from V and 7 from J; bases not matched to a gene: 5. The CDR3 has 14 residues.

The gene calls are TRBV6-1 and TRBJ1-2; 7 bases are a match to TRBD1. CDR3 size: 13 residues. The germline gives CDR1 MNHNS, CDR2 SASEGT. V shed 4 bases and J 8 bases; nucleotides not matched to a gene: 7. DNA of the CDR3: TGTGCCAGCAGTGGGACAGGCCGGGGAGGCTACACCTTC. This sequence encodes CASSGTGRGGYTF.